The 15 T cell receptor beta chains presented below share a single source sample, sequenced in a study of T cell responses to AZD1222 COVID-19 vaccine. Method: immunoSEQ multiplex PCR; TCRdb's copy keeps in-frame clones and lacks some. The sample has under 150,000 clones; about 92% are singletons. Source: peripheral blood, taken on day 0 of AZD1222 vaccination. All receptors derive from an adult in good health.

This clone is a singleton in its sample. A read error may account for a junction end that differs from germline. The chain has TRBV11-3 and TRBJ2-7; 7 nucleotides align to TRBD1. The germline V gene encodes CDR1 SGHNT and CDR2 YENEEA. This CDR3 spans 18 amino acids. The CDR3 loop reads CASSPDRRDRGWVGEQHF. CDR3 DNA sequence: TGTGCCAGCAGCCCCGACCGCCGGGACAGAGGTTGGGTGGGGGAGCAGCACTTC.

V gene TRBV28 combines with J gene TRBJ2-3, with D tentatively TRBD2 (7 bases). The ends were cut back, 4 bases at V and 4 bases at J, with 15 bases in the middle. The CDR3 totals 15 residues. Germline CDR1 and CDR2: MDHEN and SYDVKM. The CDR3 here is CASSWQGRAADTQYF. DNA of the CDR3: TGTGCCAGCAGTTGGCAGGGGAGGGCGGCAGATACGCAGTATTTT. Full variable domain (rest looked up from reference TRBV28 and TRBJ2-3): DVKVTQSSRYLVKRTGEKVFLECVQDMDHENMFWYRQDPGLGLRLIYFSYDVKMKEKGDIPEGYSVSREKKERFSLILESASTNQTSMYLCASSWQGRAADTQYFGPGTRLTVL.

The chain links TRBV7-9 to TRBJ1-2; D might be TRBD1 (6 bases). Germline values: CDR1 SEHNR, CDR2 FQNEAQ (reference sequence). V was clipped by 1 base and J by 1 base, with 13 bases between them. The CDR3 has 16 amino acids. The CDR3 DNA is TGTGCCAGCAGCTTAGGGGGGGCAGCCTATAACTATGGCTACACCTTC. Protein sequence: CASSLGGAAYNYGYTF.

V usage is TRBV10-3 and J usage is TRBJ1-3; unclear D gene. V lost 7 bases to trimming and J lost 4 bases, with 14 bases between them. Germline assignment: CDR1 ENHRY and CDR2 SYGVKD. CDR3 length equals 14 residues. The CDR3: CAIMAAGEGNTIYF. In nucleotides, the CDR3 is TGTGCCATCATGGCCGCGGGCGAGGGAAACACCATATATTTT.

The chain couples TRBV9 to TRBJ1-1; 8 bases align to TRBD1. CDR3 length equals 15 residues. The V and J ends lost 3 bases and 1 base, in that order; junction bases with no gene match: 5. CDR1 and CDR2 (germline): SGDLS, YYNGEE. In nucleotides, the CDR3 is TGTGCCAGCAGCGCGAGGACAGGGACGAACACTGAAGCTTTCTTT. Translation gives CASSARTGTNTEAFF.

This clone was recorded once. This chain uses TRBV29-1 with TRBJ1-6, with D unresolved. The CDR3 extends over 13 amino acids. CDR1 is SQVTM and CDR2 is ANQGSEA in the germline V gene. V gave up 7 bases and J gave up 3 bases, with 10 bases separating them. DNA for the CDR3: TGCAGCGCTAGGGAGGACTATAATTCACCCCTCCACTTT. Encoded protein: CSAREDYNSPLHF.

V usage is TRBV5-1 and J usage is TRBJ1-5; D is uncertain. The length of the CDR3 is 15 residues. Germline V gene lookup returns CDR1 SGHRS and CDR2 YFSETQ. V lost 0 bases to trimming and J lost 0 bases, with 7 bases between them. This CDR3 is CASSLEGYSNQPQHF. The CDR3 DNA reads TGCGCCAGCAGCTTGGAAGGTTATAGCAATCAGCCCCAGCATTTT.

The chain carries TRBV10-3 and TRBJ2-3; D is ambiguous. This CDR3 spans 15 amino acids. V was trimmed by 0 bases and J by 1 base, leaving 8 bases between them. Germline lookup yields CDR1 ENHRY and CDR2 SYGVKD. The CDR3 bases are TGTGCCATCAGTGAGTCTGTAGGCCGCACAGATACGCAGTATTTT. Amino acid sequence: CAISESVGRTDTQYF.

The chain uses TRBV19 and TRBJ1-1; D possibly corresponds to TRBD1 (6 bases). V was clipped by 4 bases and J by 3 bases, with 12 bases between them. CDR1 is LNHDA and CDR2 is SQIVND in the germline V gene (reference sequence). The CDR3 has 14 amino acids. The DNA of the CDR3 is TGTGCCAGTAGTACCCCTGGGACATACACTGAAGCTTTCTTT. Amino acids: CASSTPGTYTEAFF.

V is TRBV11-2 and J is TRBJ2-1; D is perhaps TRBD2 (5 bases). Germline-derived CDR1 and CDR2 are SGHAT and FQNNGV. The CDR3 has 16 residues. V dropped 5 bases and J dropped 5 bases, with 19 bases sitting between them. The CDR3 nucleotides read TGTGCCAGCAGCCAACGGTACAGCGGAGAAGACAATGAGCAGTTCTTC. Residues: CASSQRYSGEDNEQFF.

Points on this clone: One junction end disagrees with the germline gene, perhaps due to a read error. The DNA for the CDR3 is TGTGCTAGCAGCCCTACGGCGGGACTAGCGGGGGACAATGAGCAGTTCTTC. Translation gives CASSPTAGLAGDNEQFF. The chain combines TRBV7-7 with TRBJ2-1; 14 bases match TRBD2. Germline loops: CDR1 SSHAT, CDR2 FNYEAQ (reference sequence). The CDR3 is made up of 17 amino acids.

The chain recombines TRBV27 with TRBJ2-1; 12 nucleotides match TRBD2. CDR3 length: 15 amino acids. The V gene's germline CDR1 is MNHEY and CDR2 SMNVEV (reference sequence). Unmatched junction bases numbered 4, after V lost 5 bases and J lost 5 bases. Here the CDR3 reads CASSPRLAGDNEQFF. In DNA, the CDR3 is TGTGCCAGCAGTCCCCGACTAGCGGGGGACAATGAGCAGTTCTTC.

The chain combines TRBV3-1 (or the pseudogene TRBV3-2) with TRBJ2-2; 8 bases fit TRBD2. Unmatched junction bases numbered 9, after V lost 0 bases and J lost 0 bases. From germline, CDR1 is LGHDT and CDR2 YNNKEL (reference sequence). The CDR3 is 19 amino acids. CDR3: CASSQEPLGTRSNTGELFF. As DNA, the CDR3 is TGTGCCAGCAGCCAAGAACCCCTGGGGACTAGGTCGAACACCGGGGAGCTGTTTTTT.

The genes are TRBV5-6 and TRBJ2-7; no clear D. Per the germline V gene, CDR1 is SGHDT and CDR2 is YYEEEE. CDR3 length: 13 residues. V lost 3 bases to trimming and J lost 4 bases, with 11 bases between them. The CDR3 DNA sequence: TGTGCCAGCAGCTCACTCCTGGGGTACGAGCAGTACTTC. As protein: CASSSLLGYEQYF. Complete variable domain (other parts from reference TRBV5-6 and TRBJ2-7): DAGVTQSPTHLIKTRGQQVTLRCSPKSGHDTVSWYQQALGQGPQFIFQYYEEEERQRGNFPDRFSGHQFPNYSSELNVNALLLGDSALYLCASSSLLGYEQYFGPGTRLTVT.

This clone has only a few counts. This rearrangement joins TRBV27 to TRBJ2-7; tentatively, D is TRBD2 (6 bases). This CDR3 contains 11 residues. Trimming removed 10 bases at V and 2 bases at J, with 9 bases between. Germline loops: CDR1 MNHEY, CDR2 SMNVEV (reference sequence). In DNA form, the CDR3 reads TGTGCCACCGGGGGACCCTACGAGCAGTACTTC. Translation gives CATGGPYEQYF.